The 31 T cell receptor beta chains presented below share a single source sample, sequenced in a study of T cell responses to AZD1222 COVID-19 vaccine. Assay: immunoSEQ multiplex PCR; the TCRdb copy retains only in-frame clones and omits some. The sample gives about 81,000 clones, just over 90% of which show up once; roughly 4.9% is in the top ten. The sequencing here drew on peripheral blood, taken on day 0 of AZD1222 vaccination. These receptors were collected from an adult in good health.

This chain links TRBV7-2 with TRBJ2-3; 8 nucleotides align to TRBD1. J gave up 4 bases and V 1 base, and 4 bases lay outside the gene matches. This CDR3 has 15 residues. Germline CDR1 reads SGHTA; CDR2 reads FQGNSA. CDR3 residues: CASSLVQGASDTQYF. DNA for the CDR3: TGTGCCAGCAGCTTAGTCCAGGGGGCCTCAGATACGCAGTATTTT.

The chain uses TRBV11-3 and TRBJ2-2; D gene ambiguous. V was trimmed by 8 bases and J by 9 bases, leaving 16 bases between them. CDR1 and CDR2 from the germline V gene are SGHNT and YENEEA. This CDR3 is built from 13 residues. CDR3 in DNA: TGTGCCAGCCCCCCCTGGGGTGGCAGGGAGCTGTTTTTT. Its translation: CASPPWGGRELFF.

This clone has a single count. This chain links TRBV11-3 with TRBJ2-2; tentative D call: TRBD1 (5 bases). The V gene lost 3 bases and the J gene lost 2 bases, with 7 bases spanning the gap. There are 14 residues in the CDR3. The germline V gene encodes CDR1 SGHNT and CDR2 YENEEA. The CDR3 DNA sequence: TGTGCCAGCAGCTTGGGGCCCAACACCGGGGAGCTGTTTTTT. This sequence encodes CASSLGPNTGELFF.

The V gene is TRBV10-1, the J gene TRBJ2-1; D remains unclear. With 2 bases removed from V and 7 bases from J, the gap between germline ends came to 3 bases. Germline assignment: CDR1 WNHNN and CDR2 SYGVQD (reference sequence). The length of the CDR3 is 11 residues. Here the CDR3 DNA reads TGCGCCAGCAGTGAGGGGAATGAGCAGTTCTTC. Residues: CASSEGNEQFF.

J is TRBJ2-7 and V is TRBV19; 9 positions match TRBD1. CDR3 length: 15 amino acids. Trimming cost V 6 bases and J 3 bases; bases outside gene matches: 9. Germline CDR1 is LNHDA and CDR2 is SQIVND (reference sequence). The CDR3 sequence is CASRPPPGQGYEQYF. CDR3 nucleotides: TGTGCCAGTAGACCCCCCCCGGGACAGGGCTACGAGCAGTACTTC.

CDR3 loop: CASSVGPRPGPDTQYF. CDR3 DNA: TGTGCCAGCAGCGTAGGGCCGAGACCGGGACCAGATACGCAGTATTTT. The genes are TRBV9 and TRBJ2-3, with D possibly being TRBD1 or TRBD2 (5 bases each). The CDR3 spans 16 residues. Germline V gene lookup returns CDR1 SGDLS and CDR2 YYNGEE. Between the trimmed V and J ends, which lost 0 bases and 4 bases, there was a span of 15 bases.

The J gene is TRBJ2-5, the V gene TRBV5-4; TRBD1 might be the D (6 bases). This CDR3 has 12 amino acids. Germline V gives CDR1 SGHNT, CDR2 YYREEE (reference sequence). Trimming pared 10 bases from V and 5 bases from J, leaving 15 bases between. The CDR3 region has the DNA TGTGCCGCGAGGGGGTCTGGGGAGACCCAGTACTTC. It specifies CAARGSGETQYF.

In nucleotides, the CDR3 is TGTGCCAGCAGACAGAGACGGGGAAATAATTCACCCCTCCACTTT. It codes for CASRQRRGNNSPLHF. The genes are TRBV6-5 and TRBJ1-6; D is unresolved. Trimming shortened V by 6 bases and J by 5 bases, and 14 bases separated the two germline ends. The CDR3 length is 15 residues. In germline, CDR1 is MNHEY, CDR2 SVGAGI.

The chain uses TRBV9 and TRBJ1-1; tentatively, D is TRBD1 (5 bases). V was shortened by 3 bases and J by 4 bases, with 16 bases between the two germline ends. Germline V gene data show CDR1 as SGDLS and CDR2 as YYNGEE. The CDR3 spans 15 residues. The CDR3 is CASSAEGRGGTEAFF. The CDR3, as DNA: TGTGCCAGCAGCGCCGAGGGGCGGGGGGGCACTGAAGCTTTCTTT.

This rearrangement joins TRBV5-1 to TRBJ1-6; a possible D gene is TRBD1 (6 bases). The germline V gene encodes CDR1 SGHRS and CDR2 YFSETQ. The CDR3 spans 15 residues. Trimming shortened V by 6 bases and J by 3 bases, and 13 bases separated the two germline ends. CDR3 region: CASKAQDSYNSPLHF. DNA for the CDR3: TGCGCCAGCAAGGCCCAGGACAGCTATAATTCACCCCTCCACTTT.

The chain employs TRBV18 and TRBJ1-6, with 7 bases identical to TRBD1. The CDR3 totals 14 residues. Germline CDR1 reads KGHSH; CDR2 reads LQKENI. V was clipped by 3 bases and J by 10 bases; unmatched bases: 6. The CDR3 DNA reads as TGTGCCAGCTCACCCGCACAGGGGCAATCACCCCTCCACTTT. Protein: CASSPAQGQSPLHF.

The V call is TRBV5-1, the J call TRBJ2-2; TRBD2 matches at 8 bases. The germline V gene encodes CDR1 SGHRS and CDR2 YFSETQ. The CDR3 loop spans 15 amino acids. V was pared by 3 bases and J by 4 bases, with 5 bases of the junction left unmatched. The CDR3 coding sequence is TGCGCCAGCAGCTATGACGGGACTAGCACCGGGGAGCTGTTTTTT. Translation: CASSYDGTSTGELFF.

The chain employs TRBV5-4 and TRBJ2-3, with D possibly matching TRBD1 (5 bases). Germline V gene sequence: CDR1 SGHNT, CDR2 YYREEE (reference sequence). The CDR3 is 16 amino acids. The V gene lost 0 bases and the J gene lost 2 bases, with 13 bases spanning the gap. CDR3: CASSLEGAVVTDTQYF. The CDR3 DNA reads TGTGCCAGCAGCTTGGAAGGGGCAGTAGTCACAGATACGCAGTATTTT.

V usage is TRBV6-2 or TRBV6-3 and J usage is TRBJ2-1; 15 nucleotides line up with TRBD2. This CDR3 spans 15 amino acids. Unmatched junction bases numbered 8, after V lost 5 bases and J lost 12 bases. CDR1 is MNHEY, CDR2 SVGEGT, per germline. The CDR3 region has the DNA TGTGCCAGCAGTAAGGGGACTAGCGGGAGGCTTGGGCAGTTCTTC. Protein sequence: CASSKGTSGRLGQFF.

This chain joins TRBV6-5 and TRBJ1-2; D gene uncertain. Germline V lookup: CDR1 MNHEY, CDR2 SVGAGI. Trimming pared 0 bases from V and 7 bases from J, leaving 15 bases between. The CDR3 extends over 15 amino acids. CDR3 bases: TGTGCCAGCAGTTACTCGGCGGTCCCGAGGGCTGGCTACACCTTC. The encoded protein is CASSYSAVPRAGYTF.

The V call is TRBV10-3, the J call TRBJ1-3; D gene ambiguous. The germline gives CDR1 ENHRY, CDR2 SYGVKD. The CDR3 loop spans 14 amino acids. V lost 7 bases and J lost 0, with 10 bases in between. The CDR3 sequence is CAINGGSSGNTIYF. CDR3 DNA: TGTGCCATCAATGGAGGAAGCTCTGGAAACACCATATATTTT.

V is TRBV5-1 and J is TRBJ1-1; 7 positions agree with TRBD1. Trimming removed 5 bases from V and 3 bases from J; junction bases left unmatched: 16. Germline assignment: CDR1 SGHRS and CDR2 YFSETQ. The CDR3 is 17 residues long. The DNA for the CDR3 is TGCGCCAGCAGAGGGACAGTAGTTAACGGGGAGGACACTGAAGCTTTCTTT. It codes for CASRGTVVNGEDTEAFF.

This chain joins TRBV18 and TRBJ2-7; D is undetermined. The CDR3 extends over 14 amino acids. In germline, CDR1 is KGHSH, CDR2 LQKENI. Deletions cut 0 bases from V and 2 bases from J, with 8 bases between. The CDR3 nucleotides are TGTGCCAGCTCACCACCGGCAGGCACCTACGAGCAGTACTTC. This encodes CASSPPAGTYEQYF.

The chain links TRBV2 to TRBJ2-3; TRBD2 aligns across 11 bases. The CDR3 is 15 residues long. Looked up from germline, CDR1 is SNHLY and CDR2 is FYNNEI. J was trimmed by 4 bases and V by 6 bases; bases with no gene match: 6. The CDR3 protein is CASSGTSGGADTQYF. CDR3 sequence (DNA): TGTGCCAGCAGCGGGACTAGCGGTGGGGCAGATACGCAGTATTTT. The full variable domain, rest sourced from reference TRBV2 and TRBJ2-3, is EPEVTQTPSHQVTQMGQEVILRCVPISNHLYFYWYRQILGQKVEFLVSFYNNEISEKSEIFDDQFSVERPDGSNFTLKIRSTKLEDSAMYFCASSGTSGGADTQYFGPGTRLTVL.

The chain couples TRBV6-5 to TRBJ2-7; D is perhaps TRBD1 (6 bases). CDR3 length equals 14 residues. Germline CDR1 is MNHEY and CDR2 is SVGAGI. Trimming removed 6 bases at V and 2 bases at J, with 14 bases between. The CDR3 protein is CASSSDRTAYEQYF. CDR3 in DNA: TGTGCCAGCAGCTCCGACAGGACGGCCTACGAGCAGTACTTC.

The gene calls are TRBV5-1 and TRBJ1-2; perhaps TRBD1 as D (5 bases). The CDR3 spans 15 residues. V lost 0 bases, J lost 3 bases, and 12 bases lay in between. The V gene's germline CDR1 is SGHRS and CDR2 YFSETQ. CDR3 nucleotide sequence: TGCGCCAGCAGCTTGGGAGGGGCGCGAGACTATGGCTACACCTTC. It translates to CASSLGGARDYGYTF.

CDR3 residues: CASSPTSSTDTQYF. The DNA for the CDR3 is TGTGCCAGCTCACCTACTTCTAGCACAGATACGCAGTATTTT. The chain couples TRBV18 to TRBJ2-3; D is unresolved. The ends were cut back, 3 bases at V and 0 bases at J, with 7 bases in the middle. The CDR3 length is 14 residues. Germline loops: CDR1 KGHSH, CDR2 LQKENI.

The genes are TRBV28 and TRBJ1-6; D possibly corresponds to TRBD1 (6 bases). CDR3 length equals 18 residues. V lost 5 bases, J lost 2 bases, and 19 bases lay in between. Per germline, CDR1 MDHEN and CDR2 SYDVKM. The CDR3 nucleotides read TGTGCCAGCAGTCCGCGTGGGGGGCAGACGACCTATAATTCACCCCTCCACTTT. Its translation is CASSPRGGQTTYNSPLHF.

V is TRBV29-1 and J is TRBJ1-1; D is ambiguous. Germline V lookup: CDR1 SQVTM, CDR2 ANQGSEA. The CDR3 has 13 amino acids. Trimming took 7 bases from V and 3 from J, leaving 15 bases between them. The CDR3: CSANTGWDTEAFF. CDR3 bases: TGCAGCGCCAACACCGGGTGGGACACTGAAGCTTTCTTT.

V and J are TRBV19 and TRBJ1-1, with D perhaps matching TRBD1 (5 bases). Per germline, CDR1 LNHDA and CDR2 SQIVND (reference sequence). The CDR3 is made up of 13 amino acids. Trimming took off 4 bases at V and 1 base at J, with 7 bases between the two ends. The chain's CDR3 is CASSTQGNTEAFF. The CDR3, as DNA: TGTGCCAGTAGTACGCAGGGGAACACTGAAGCTTTCTTT.

This chain connects TRBV27 to TRBJ2-7; tentative D call: TRBD1 (6 bases). There are 16 residues in the CDR3. The V gene's germline CDR1 is MNHEY and CDR2 SMNVEV (reference sequence). Trimming removed 3 bases from V and 3 bases from J, with 18 bases in between. For the CDR3, the DNA is TGTGCCAGCAGTTTGGCTTTGGGGGCAGGTGGCTACGAGCAGTACTTC. Translation gives CASSLALGAGGYEQYF.

V gene TRBV4-3 combines with J gene TRBJ2-2, with no clear D. V was clipped by 0 bases and J by 0 bases, with 8 bases between them. The CDR3 loop spans 16 amino acids. The germline V gene encodes CDR1 LGHNA and CDR2 YSLEER. The CDR3 protein is CASSQDCGTNTGELFF. In nucleotides, the CDR3 is TGCGCCAGCAGCCAAGATTGTGGGACGAACACCGGGGAGCTGTTTTTT.

The DNA of the CDR3 is TGTGCCAGCAGCCGTAACAACAGGTGGGACGACAATGAGCAGTTCTTC. Amino acid sequence: CASSRNNRWDDNEQFF. The chain couples TRBV6-6 to TRBJ2-1, with D possibly called TRBD1 or TRBD2 (5 bases each). Germline loops: CDR1 MNHNY, CDR2 SVGAGI (reference sequence). The length of the CDR3 is 16 residues. V lost 6 bases, J lost 5 bases, and 20 bases lay in between.

The genes are TRBV20-1 and TRBJ2-1; D gene uncertain. The CDR3 is 10 amino acids. Germline CDR1 DFQATT, CDR2 SNEGSKA (reference sequence). With 3 bases removed from V and 9 bases from J, the gap between germline ends came to 6 bases. The DNA for the CDR3 is TGCAGTGCTAGTACCGGTGAGCAGTTCTTC. Its translation is CSASTGEQFF.

The V gene is TRBV9, the J gene TRBJ2-6; TRBD1 matches at 11 bases. This CDR3 has 18 amino acids. Trimming at V came to 0 bases and at J to 0 bases, leaving 2 bases not matched to a gene. In germline, CDR1 is SGDLS, CDR2 YYNGEE. CDR3 sequence (DNA): TGTGCCAGCAGCGTAGTTGGGACAGGGGGCTCTGGGGCCAACGTCCTGACTTTC. Translated, it gives CASSVVGTGGSGANVLTF. Drawing the rest from reference TRBV9 and TRBJ2-6, the complete variable domain is DSGVTQTPKHLITATGQRVTLRCSPRSGDLSVYWYQQSLDQGLQFLIQYYNGEERAKGNILERFSAQQFPDLHSELNLSSLELGDSALYFCASSVVGTGGSGANVLTFGAGSRLTVL.

The gene calls are TRBV9 and TRBJ2-5; TRBD2 matches 9 bases. CDR3 length equals 14 residues. Trimming took 0 bases from V and 3 from J; bases not matched to a gene: 0. Germline V gene data show CDR1 as SGDLS and CDR2 as YYNGEE. CDR3 protein: CASSVGLAEETQYF. CDR3 in DNA: TGTGCCAGCAGCGTAGGACTAGCGGAAGAGACCCAGTACTTC.